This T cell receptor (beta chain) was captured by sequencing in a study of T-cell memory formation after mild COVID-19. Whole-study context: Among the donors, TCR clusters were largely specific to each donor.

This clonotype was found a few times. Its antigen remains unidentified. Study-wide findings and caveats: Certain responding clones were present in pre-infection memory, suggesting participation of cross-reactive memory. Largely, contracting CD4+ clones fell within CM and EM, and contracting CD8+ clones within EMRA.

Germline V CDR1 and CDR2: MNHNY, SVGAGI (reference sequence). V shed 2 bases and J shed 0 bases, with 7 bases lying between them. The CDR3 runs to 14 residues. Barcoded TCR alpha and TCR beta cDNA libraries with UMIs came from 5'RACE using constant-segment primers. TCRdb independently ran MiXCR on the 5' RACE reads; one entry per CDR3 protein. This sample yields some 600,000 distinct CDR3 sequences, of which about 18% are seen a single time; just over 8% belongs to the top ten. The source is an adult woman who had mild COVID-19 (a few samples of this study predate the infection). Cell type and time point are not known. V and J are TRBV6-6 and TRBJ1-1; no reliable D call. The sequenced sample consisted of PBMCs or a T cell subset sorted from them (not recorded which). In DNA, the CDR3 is TGTGCCAGCAGTTACGACAACATGAACACTGAAGCTTTCTTT. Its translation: CASSYDNMNTEAFF.